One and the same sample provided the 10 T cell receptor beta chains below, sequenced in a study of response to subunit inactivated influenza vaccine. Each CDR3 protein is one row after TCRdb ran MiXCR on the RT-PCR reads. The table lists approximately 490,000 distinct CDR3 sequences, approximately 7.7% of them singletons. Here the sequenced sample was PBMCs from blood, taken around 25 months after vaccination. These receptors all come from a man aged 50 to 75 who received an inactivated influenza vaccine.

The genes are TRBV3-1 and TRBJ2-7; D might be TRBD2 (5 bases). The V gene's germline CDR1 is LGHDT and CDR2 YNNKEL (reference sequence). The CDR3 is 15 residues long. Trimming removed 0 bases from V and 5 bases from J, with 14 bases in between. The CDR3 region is CASSQDGLALDEQYF. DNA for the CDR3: TGTGCCAGCAGCCAAGATGGCCTAGCTCTCGACGAGCAGTACTTC.

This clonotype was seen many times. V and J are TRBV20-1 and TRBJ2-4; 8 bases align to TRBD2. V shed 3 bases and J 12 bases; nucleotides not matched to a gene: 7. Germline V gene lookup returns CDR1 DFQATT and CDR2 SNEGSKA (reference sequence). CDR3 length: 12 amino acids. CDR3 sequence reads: CSARELRGGQYF. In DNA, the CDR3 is TGCAGTGCTAGGGAGCTTCGGGGGGGTCAGTACTTC.

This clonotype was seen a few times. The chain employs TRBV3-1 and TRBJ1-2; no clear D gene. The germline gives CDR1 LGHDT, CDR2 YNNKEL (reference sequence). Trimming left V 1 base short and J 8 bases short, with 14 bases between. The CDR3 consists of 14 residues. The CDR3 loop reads CASSQGRTIGGYTF. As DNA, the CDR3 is TGTGCCAGCAGCCAAGGGAGAACTATAGGAGGCTACACCTTC. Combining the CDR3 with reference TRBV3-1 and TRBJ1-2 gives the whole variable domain DTAVSQTPKYLVTQMGNDKSIKCEQNLGHDTMYWYKQDSKKFLKIMFSYNNKELIINETVPNRFSPKSPDKAHLNLHINSLELGDSAVYFCASSQGRTIGGYTFGSGTRLTVV.

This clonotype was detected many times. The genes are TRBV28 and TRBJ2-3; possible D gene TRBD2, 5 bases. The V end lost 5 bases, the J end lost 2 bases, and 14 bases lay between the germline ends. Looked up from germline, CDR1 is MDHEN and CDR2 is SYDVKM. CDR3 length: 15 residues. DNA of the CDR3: TGTGCCAGCAGTACCTTTAGCGTCGCCACAGATACGCAGTATTTT. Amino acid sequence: CASSTFSVATDTQYF.

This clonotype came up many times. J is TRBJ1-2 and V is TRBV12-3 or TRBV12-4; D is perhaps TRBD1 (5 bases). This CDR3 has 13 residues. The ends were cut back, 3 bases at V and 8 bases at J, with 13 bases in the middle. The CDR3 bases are TGTGCCAGCAGTTTGGCTGGAGGGGAGGGCTACACCTTC. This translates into CASSLAGGEGYTF.

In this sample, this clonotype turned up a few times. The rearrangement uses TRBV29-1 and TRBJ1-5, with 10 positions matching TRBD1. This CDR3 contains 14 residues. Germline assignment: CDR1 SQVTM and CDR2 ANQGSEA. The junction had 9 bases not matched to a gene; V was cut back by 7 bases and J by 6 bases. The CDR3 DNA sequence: TGCAGCGCCTCCGGGACAGGGGTTGGTCAGCCCCAGCATTTT. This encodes CSASGTGVGQPQHF.

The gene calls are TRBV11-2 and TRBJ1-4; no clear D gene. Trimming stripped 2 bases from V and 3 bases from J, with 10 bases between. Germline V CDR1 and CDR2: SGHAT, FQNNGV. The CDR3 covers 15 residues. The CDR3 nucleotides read TGTGCCAGCAGCTTACAACGGAGTTCTAATGAAAAACTGTTTTTT. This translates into CASSLQRSSNEKLFF. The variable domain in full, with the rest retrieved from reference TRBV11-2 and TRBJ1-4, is EAGVAQSPRYKIIEKRQSVAFWCNPISGHATLYWYQQILGQGPKLLIQFQNNGVVDDSQLPKDRFSAERLKGVDSTLKIQPAKLEDSAVYLCASSLQRSSNEKLFFGSGTQLSVL.

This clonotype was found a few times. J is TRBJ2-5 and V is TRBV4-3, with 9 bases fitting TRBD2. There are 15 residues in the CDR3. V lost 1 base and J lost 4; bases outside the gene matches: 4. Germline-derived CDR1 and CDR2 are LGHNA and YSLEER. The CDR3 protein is CASSQAPSGAETQYF. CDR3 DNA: TGCGCCAGCAGCCAAGCCCCTAGCGGGGCAGAGACCCAGTACTTC.

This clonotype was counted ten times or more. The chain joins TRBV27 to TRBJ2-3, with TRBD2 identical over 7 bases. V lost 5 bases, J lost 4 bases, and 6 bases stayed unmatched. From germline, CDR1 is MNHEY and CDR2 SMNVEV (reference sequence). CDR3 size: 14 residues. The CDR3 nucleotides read TGTGCCAGCAGTCGGCGGGGAGGGGCAGATACGCAGTATTTT. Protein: CASSRRGGADTQYF.

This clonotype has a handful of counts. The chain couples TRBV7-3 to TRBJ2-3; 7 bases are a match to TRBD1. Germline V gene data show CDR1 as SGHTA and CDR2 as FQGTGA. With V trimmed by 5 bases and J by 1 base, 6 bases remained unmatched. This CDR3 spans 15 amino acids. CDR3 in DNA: TGTGCCAGCAGCCGCAGGGGGTTTGGCACAGATACGCAGTATTTT. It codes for CASSRRGFGTDTQYF.